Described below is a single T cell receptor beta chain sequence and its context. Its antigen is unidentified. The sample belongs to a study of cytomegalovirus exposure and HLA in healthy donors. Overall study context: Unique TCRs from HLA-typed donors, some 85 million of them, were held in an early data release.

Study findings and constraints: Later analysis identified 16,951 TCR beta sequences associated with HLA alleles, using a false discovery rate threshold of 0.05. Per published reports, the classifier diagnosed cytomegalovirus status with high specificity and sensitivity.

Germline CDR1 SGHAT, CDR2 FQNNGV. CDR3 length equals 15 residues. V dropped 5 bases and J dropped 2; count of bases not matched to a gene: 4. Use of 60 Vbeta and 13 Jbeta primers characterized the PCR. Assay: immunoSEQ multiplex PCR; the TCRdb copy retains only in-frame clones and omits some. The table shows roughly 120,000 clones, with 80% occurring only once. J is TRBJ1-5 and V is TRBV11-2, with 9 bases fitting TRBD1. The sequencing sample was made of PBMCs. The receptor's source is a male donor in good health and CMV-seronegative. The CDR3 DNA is TGTGCCAGCAGCAAAGACAGGGGGGGCAATCAGCCCCAGCATTTT. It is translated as CASSKDRGGNQPQHF.